This T cell receptor (beta chain) came from a study of cytomegalovirus exposure and HLA in healthy donors. General observations from the study: Rare TCR sequences predominated, though certain public TCRs were found in many donors. Equally common other TCR beta chains were less clonally expanded than HLA-associated ones, a later analysis found.

The CDR3 runs 15 residues. Germline V gives CDR1 GTSNPN, CDR2 SVGIG (reference sequence). V was cut by 1 base and J by 5 bases, with 18 bases left in between. PCR amplification relied on 60 Vbeta primers (plus 13 Jbeta primers). The repertoire was sequenced with immunoSEQ multiplex PCR; TCRdb's copy has only in-frame clones and lacks some. Of 110,000 or so clones in the sample, approximately 77% were seen once. This clone came up a few times. Its antigen is currently unknown. What was sequenced was PBMCs. The receptor was derived from a man aged 45-60 years in good health and CMV-seropositive. This sequence joins TRBV30 and TRBJ2-7, with a tentative D call TRBD1 (6 bases). CDR3 in DNA: TGTGCCTGGAGTGCAATCGACCGGACAGCACACGAGCAGTACTTC. Residues: CAWSAIDRTAHEQYF.